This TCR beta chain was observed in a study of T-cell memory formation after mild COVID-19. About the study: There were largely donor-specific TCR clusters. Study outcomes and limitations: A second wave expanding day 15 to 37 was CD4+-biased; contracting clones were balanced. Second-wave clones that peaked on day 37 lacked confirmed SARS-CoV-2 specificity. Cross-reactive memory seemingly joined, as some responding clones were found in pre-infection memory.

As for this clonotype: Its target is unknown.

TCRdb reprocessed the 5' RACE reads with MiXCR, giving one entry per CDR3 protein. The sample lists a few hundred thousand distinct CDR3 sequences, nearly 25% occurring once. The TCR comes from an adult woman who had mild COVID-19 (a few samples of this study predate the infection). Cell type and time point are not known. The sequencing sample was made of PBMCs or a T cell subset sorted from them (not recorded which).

This chain's CDR3 is CASSLATAADGYEQYF. The CDR3, as DNA: TGCGCCAGCAGCTTGGCGACGGCCGCCGATGGCTACGAGCAGTACTTC. V is TRBV5-1 and J is TRBJ2-7; no clear D. The CDR3 is 16 amino acids. Germline V lookup: CDR1 SGHRS, CDR2 YFSETQ. Trimming stripped 0 bases from V and 3 bases from J, with 16 bases between.